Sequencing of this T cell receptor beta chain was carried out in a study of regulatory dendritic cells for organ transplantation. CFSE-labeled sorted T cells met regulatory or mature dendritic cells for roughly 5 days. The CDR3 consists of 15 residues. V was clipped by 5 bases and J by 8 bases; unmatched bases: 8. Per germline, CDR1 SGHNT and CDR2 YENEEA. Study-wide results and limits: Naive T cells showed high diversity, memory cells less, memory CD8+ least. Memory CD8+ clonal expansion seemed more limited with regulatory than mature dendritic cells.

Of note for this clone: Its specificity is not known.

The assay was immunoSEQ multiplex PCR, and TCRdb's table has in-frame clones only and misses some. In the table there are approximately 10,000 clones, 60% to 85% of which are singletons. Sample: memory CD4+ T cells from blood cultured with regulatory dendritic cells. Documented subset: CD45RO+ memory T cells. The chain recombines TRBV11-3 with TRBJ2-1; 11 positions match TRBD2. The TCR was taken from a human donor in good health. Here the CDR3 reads CASSPGVAGGHEQFF. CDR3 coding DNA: TGTGCCAGCAGCCCCGGGGTAGCGGGGGGGCATGAGCAGTTCTTC.